Reported below is one TCR beta chain. The record originates from a study of blood T cell repertoires in COVID-19. Study context: Whether acute or convalescent, the COVID-19 samples came from the United States, Italy and Spain.

Assay: immunoSEQ multiplex PCR; the TCRdb copy retains only in-frame clones and omits some. The data hold about 350,000 clones, with more than 75% observed a single time. Seattle patients were enrolled during active infection and followed longitudinally. Germline V gene data show CDR1 as SNHLY and CDR2 as FYNNEI. This CDR3 is 14 amino acids long. V lost 6 bases and J 7 bases, leaving 16 bases between the germline ends. The rearrangement links TRBV2 to TRBJ2-1, with D possibly being TRBD2 (6 bases). Sequencing was carried out using peripheral blood. The TCR comes from a woman in her 50s with COVID-19, enrolled during active disease. The CDR3 loop reads CASRPGSGRNEQFF. The CDR3 nucleotides read TGTGCCAGCAGGCCGGGTAGTGGGAGGAATGAGCAGTTCTTC.